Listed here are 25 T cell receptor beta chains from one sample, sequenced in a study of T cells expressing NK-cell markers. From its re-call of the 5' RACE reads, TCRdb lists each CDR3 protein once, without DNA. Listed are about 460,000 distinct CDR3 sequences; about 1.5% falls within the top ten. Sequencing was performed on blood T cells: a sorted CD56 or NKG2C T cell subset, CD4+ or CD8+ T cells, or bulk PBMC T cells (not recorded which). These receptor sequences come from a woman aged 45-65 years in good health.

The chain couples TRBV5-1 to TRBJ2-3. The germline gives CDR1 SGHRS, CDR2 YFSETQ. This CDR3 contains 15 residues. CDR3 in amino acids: CASSLDGYSTDTQYF.

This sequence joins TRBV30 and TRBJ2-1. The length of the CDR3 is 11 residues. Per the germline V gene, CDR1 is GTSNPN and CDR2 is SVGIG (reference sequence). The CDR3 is CAWNRLAEQFF. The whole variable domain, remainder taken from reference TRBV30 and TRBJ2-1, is SQTIHQWPATLVQPVGSPLSLECTVEGTSNPNLYWYRQAAGRGLQLLFYSVGIGQISSEVPQNLSASRPQDRQFILSSKKLLLSDSGFYLCAWNRLAEQFFGPGTRLTVL.

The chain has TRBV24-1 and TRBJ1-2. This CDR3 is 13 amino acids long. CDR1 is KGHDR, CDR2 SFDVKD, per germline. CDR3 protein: CATSSAGLMGYTF.

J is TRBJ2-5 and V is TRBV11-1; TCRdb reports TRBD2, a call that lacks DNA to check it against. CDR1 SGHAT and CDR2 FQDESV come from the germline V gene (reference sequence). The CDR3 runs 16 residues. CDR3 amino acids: CASSFGGSSPQETQYF.

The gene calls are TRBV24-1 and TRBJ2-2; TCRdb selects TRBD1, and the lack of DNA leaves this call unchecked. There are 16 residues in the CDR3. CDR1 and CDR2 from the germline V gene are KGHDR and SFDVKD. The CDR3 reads CATSDFRGGGTGELFF.

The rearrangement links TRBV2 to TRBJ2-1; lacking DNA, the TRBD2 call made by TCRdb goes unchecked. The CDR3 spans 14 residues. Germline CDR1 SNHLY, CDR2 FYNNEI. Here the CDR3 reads CASRMTSGVNEQFF.

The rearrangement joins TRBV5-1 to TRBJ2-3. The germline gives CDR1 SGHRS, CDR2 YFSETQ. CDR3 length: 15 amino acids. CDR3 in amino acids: CASSSGLTGPDTQYF.

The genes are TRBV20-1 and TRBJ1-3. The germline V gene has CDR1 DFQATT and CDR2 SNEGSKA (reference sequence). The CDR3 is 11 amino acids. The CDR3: CSAERGNTIYF.

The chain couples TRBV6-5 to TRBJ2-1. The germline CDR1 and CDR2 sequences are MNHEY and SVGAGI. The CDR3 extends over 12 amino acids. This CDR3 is CASKGRDYEQFF.

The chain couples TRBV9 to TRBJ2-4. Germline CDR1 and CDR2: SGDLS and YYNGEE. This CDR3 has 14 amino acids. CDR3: CASSSDGAKNIQYF.

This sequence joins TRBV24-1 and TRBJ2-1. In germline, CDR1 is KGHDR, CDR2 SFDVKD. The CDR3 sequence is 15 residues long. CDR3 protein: CATSDIRFSYNEQFF.

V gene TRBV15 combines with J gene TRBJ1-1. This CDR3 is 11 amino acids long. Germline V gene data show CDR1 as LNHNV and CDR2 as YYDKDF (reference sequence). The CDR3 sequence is CATSRLNEAFF.

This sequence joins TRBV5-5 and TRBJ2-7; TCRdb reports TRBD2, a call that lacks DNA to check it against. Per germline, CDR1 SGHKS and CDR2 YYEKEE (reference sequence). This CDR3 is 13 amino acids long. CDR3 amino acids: CASGGGLAYEQYF.

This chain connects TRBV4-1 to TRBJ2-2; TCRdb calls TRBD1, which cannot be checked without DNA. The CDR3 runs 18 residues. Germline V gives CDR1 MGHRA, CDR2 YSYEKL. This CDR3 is CASSRTALRDRDTGELFF.

CDR3 sequence reads: CATWRQGYAGELFF. This chain uses TRBV6-2 or TRBV6-3 with TRBJ2-2; as DNA is missing, the TRBD1 call by TCRdb cannot be tested. This CDR3 contains 14 residues. Germline V CDR1 and CDR2: MNHEY, SVGEGT.

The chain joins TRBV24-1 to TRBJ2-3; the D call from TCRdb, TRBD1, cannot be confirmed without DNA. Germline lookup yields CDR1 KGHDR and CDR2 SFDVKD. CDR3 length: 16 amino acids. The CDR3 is CATSDRTGVGTDTQYF.

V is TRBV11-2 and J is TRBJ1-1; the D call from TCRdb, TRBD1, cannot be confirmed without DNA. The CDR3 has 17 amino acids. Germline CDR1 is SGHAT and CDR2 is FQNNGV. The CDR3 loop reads CASSLPRFAGQGTEAFF.

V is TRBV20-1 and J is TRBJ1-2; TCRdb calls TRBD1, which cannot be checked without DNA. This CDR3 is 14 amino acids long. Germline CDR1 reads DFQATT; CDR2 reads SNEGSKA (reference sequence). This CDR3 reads CSATPRQANYGYTF.

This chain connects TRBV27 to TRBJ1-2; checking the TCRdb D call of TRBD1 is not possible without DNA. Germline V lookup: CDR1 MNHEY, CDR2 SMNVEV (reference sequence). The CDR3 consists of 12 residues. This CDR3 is CATRAGLDGYTF.

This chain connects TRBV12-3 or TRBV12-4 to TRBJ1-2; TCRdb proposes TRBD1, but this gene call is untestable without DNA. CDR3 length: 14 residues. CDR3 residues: CASSGGAGNYGYTF.

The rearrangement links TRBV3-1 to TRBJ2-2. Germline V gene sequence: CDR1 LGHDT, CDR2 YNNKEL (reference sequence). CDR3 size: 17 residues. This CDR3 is CASSQSLGFSNTGELFF.

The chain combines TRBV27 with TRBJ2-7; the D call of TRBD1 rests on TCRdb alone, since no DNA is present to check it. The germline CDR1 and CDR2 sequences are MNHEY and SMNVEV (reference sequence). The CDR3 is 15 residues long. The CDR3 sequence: CASISYRGRVTEQYF.

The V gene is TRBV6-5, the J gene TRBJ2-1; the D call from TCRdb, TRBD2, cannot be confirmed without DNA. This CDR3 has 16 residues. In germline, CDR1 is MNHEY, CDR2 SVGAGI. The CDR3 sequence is CASSYFGTPLYNEQFF.

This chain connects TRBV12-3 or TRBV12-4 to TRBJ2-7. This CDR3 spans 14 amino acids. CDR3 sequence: CASSLVGTSYEQYF.

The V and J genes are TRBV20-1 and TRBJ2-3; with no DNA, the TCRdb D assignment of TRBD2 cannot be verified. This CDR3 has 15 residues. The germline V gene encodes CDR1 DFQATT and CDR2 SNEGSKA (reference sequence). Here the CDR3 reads CSARLSGSSLDTQYF.